A selection of T cell receptor beta chains follows, all from one sample in a study of chemoradiotherapy in HPV16-positive cancers. Here immunoSEQ multiplex PCR was the method, and the copy in TCRdb shows in-frame clones only, minus some. The sample lists approximately 16,000 clones; just over 85% were seen once. The sequencing here drew on blood, taken from a patient who underwent chemoradiotherapy. The receptor set was obtained from a human donor with HPV-associated anogenital cancer. Each CDR3 is given with its conserved first and last residue. A D gene is named only where the DNA matches it firmly. Rows may omit the clone size; those that give it use once, few, many or a size class.

D gene,clone size,J gene,V gene,CDR3 DNA,CDR3 protein
NA,NA,TRBJ1-1,TRBV6-6,TGTGCCAGCAGTTACTCACCCCGCAACACTGAAGCTTTCTTT,CASSYSPRNTEAFF
TRBD1,NA,TRBJ2-2,TRBV7-9,TGTGCCAGCAGACCGAAGACAGGGCCGAACACCGGGGAGCTGTTTTTT,CASRPKTGPNTGELFF
NA,NA,TRBJ1-4,TRBV5-1,TGCGCCAGCAGCAACTGGGGCACACGTATTAATGAAAAACTGTTTTTT,CASSNWGTRINEKLFF
NA,NA,TRBJ1-1,TRBV10-1,TGCGCCAGCAGTGGACCCACTGAAGCTTTCTTT,CASSGPTEAFF
NA,NA,TRBJ1-6,TRBV4-1,TGCGCCAGCAGCCAAGATTGGGGGGGGAATTCACCCCTCCACTTT,CASSQDWGGNSPLHF
TRBD1,NA,TRBJ2-7,TRBV28,TGTGCCAGCAGTTTACAGGGGGCGAATAGCGAGCAGTACTTC,CASSLQGANSEQYF
NA,few,TRBJ2-7,TRBV11-2,TGTGCCAGCACCACGGGAGTAGCCCACGAGCAGTACTTC,CASTTGVAHEQYF
TRBD1,NA,TRBJ1-5,TRBV4-1,TGCGCCAGCAGCCAAGGTTCGCGGACAGGGGGCAATCAGCCCCAGCATTTT,CASSQGSRTGGNQPQHF
TRBD2,once,TRBJ2-1,TRBV7-2,TGTGCCAGCAGCTTAGTCCTTACTAGCGAGGATGAGCAGTTCTTC,CASSLVLTSEDEQFF
NA,NA,TRBJ2-7,TRBV5-4,TGTGCCAGCAGACGGGACGGTTCCTACGAGCAGTACTTC,CASRRDGSYEQYF
TRBD1,NA,TRBJ2-7,TRBV7-9,TGTGCCAGCAGCTTAGGGCGGGGACAGGGGGTAGACTACGAGCAGTACTTC,CASSLGRGQGVDYEQYF
NA,NA,TRBJ2-7,TRBV7-8,TGTGCCAGCAGCTTAAGGACCCAGGGAAGTTACGAGCAGTACTTC,CASSLRTQGSYEQYF
NA,once,TRBJ1-5,TRBV28,TGTGCCAGCAGTTATCCTGCAGGGATTAATCAGCCCCAGCATTTT,CASSYPAGINQPQHF
NA,NA,TRBJ2-7,TRBV5-6,TGTGCCAGCAGCCCTGGGACTGCCTACGAGCAGTACTTC,CASSPGTAYEQYF
NA,NA,TRBJ1-1,TRBV7-3,TGTGCCAGCAGCTTAAAGCCCCGGGTCAGGGTAAGGACTGAAGCTTTCTTT,CASSLKPRVRVRTEAFF
TRBD2,NA,TRBJ2-1,TRBV4-2,TGTGCCAGCAGCCAAGAATATGCGGGGGGGCCAGACAATGAGCAGTTCTTC,CASSQEYAGGPDNEQFF
NA,NA,TRBJ1-5,TRBV28,TGTGCCAGCAGCCCCCTCCGGACATTTAATCAGCCCCAGCATTTT,CASSPLRTFNQPQHF
NA,NA,TRBJ1-5,TRBV6-5,TGTGCCAGCAGTCTCGGCGGGAGCAATCAGCCCCAGCATTTT,CASSLGGSNQPQHF
TRBD2,once,TRBJ2-3,TRBV27,TGTGCCAGCAGTCCTCCAGCGGGGCCAGATACGCAGTATTTT,CASSPPAGPDTQYF
NA,once,TRBJ1-1,TRBV7-7,TGTGCTAGCAGCTTAGTTTTGAACACTGAAGCTTTCTTT,CASSLVLNTEAFF
NA,NA,TRBJ1-5,TRBV2,TGTGCCAGCAGACAGATGAGCAATCAGCCCCAGCATTTT,CASRQMSNQPQHF
NA,NA,TRBJ2-5,TRBV6-5,TGTGCCAGCAGCAACGACGGAGGCGCTCAAGAGACCCAGTACTTC,CASSNDGGAQETQYF
NA,few,TRBJ2-2,TRBV2,TGTGCCAGCAGTGATACGGACACCGGGGAGCTGTTTTTT,CASSDTDTGELFF
NA,NA,TRBJ2-3,TRBV25-1,TGTGCCAGCAGTGAAAACAGCGGCCGTGGAAGGGCAGATACGCAGTATTTT,CASSENSGRGRADTQYF
TRBD1,NA,TRBJ1-2,TRBV6-5,TGTGCCAGCAGCCTGACAGGGGGATCGGGCTACACCTTC,CASSLTGGSGYTF
NA,NA,TRBJ1-1,TRBV18,TGTGCCAGCTCACCCCAAATACAGGGTTACACTGAAGCTTTCTTT,CASSPQIQGYTEAFF
NA,NA,TRBJ1-4,TRBV7-2,TGTGCCAGCAGCAGAGAAGCAGGAGGAAATGAAAAACTGTTTTTT,CASSREAGGNEKLFF
TRBD1,few,TRBJ1-2,TRBV6-1,TGTGCCAGTAATGACAGGGCATATGGCTACACCTTC,CASNDRAYGYTF
NA,few,TRBJ2-5,TRBV28,TGTGCCAGCAGGCCAGTTTTGGGTTATCAGCAAGAGACCCAGTACTTC,CASRPVLGYQQETQYF
NA,NA,TRBJ2-1,TRBV5-1,TGCGCCAGCACGCCCCTTGGGGAATACTACAATGAGCAGTTCTTC,CASTPLGEYYNEQFF
NA,NA,TRBJ1-3,TRBV27,TGTGCCAGCAGTTCGGCAGTCTCTGGAAACACCATATATTTT,CASSSAVSGNTIYF
TRBD2,NA,TRBJ2-3,TRBV9,TGTGCCAGCAGCGTAGGGGCTAGCGGGAGAACAGATACGCAGTATTTT,CASSVGASGRTDTQYF
NA,NA,TRBJ1-4,TRBV5-4,TGTGCCAGCAGTCTACAGGGACCTAATGAAAAACTGTTTTTT,CASSLQGPNEKLFF
NA,medium-sized,TRBJ2-6,TRBV6-1,TGTGCCAGCAGTGACAACTCTGGGGCCAACGTCCTGACTTTC,CASSDNSGANVLTF
NA,few,TRBJ2-1,TRBV5-1,TGCGCCAGCAGGCTGGACACTTACAATGAGCAGTTCTTC,CASRLDTYNEQFF
NA,NA,TRBJ2-3,TRBV10-3,TGTGCCATCAGTGAACCAGTTAGCACAGATACGCAGTATTTT,CAISEPVSTDTQYF
TRBD2,once,TRBJ2-7,TRBV14,TGTGCCAGCAGCCTAAGTCCGGGAGGGCCTAACGAGCAGTACTTC,CASSLSPGGPNEQYF
NA,NA,TRBJ2-5,TRBV6-1,TGTGCCAGCAGTGTACAGCCATACTTCCAAGAGACCCAGTACTTC,CASSVQPYFQETQYF
NA,NA,TRBJ1-1,TRBV5-4,TGTGCCAGCAGCTTGGACCCTAAGGCCGACACTGAAGCTTTCTTT,CASSLDPKADTEAFF
NA,NA,TRBJ2-1,TRBV7-3,TGTGCCAGCAGCTTAGGTGGCATAAACAATGAGCAGTTCTTC,CASSLGGINNEQFF
TRBD1,NA,TRBJ1-6,TRBV6-1,TGTGCCAGCTTCCCGACAGGGGGCCGATCACCCCTCCACTTT,CASFPTGGRSPLHF
NA,NA,TRBJ2-1,TRBV19,TGTGCCAGTAGTCCCCGGAAGGGCGAGCAGTTCTTC,CASSPRKGEQFF
NA,NA,TRBJ1-1,TRBV5-1,TGCGCCAGCAGCCAGTACGACCCGGACCGTGAAGCTTTCTTT,CASSQYDPDREAFF
TRBD1,NA,TRBJ1-2,TRBV7-9,TGTGCCAGCAGCTTAGAGGACAGGGAGTACTATGGCTACACCTTC,CASSLEDREYYGYTF
NA,NA,TRBJ1-5,TRBV5-1,TGCGCCAGCACCCCCAGGGATCAGCCCCAGCATTTT,CASTPRDQPQHF
NA,few,TRBJ2-5,TRBV19,TGTGCCAGTAGTATAGATTTCGGGGAAACGGGGACCCAGTACTTC,CASSIDFGETGTQYF